One sample yielded the 10 T cell receptor beta chains listed below, sequenced in a study of cytomegalovirus exposure and HLA in healthy donors. This PCR relied on a set of 60 Vbeta primers and 13 Jbeta primers. Libraries were prepared by immunoSEQ multiplex PCR; TCRdb keeps only in-frame clonotypes and omits some of them. Of 130,000 to 150,000 clones listed, less than 9.5% are singletons. Sequenced input: PBMCs. These receptors were collected from a male donor in good health and CMV-seronegative.

V is TRBV7-9 and J is TRBJ1-1; D is unresolved. The CDR3 is 13 amino acids. Germline CDR1 and CDR2: SEHNR and FQNEAQ (reference sequence). The V end lost 6 bases, the J end lost 7 bases, and 15 bases lay between the germline ends. This CDR3 is CASSPMREGEAFF. DNA of the CDR3: TGTGCCAGCAGTCCGATGAGGGAGGGTGAAGCTTTCTTT.

This clone has just a few counts. The chain combines TRBV28 with TRBJ2-2; a possible D gene is TRBD2 (6 bases). Trimming cost V 3 bases and J 0 bases, with 11 bases left between them. The CDR3 is 16 amino acids. Looked up from germline, CDR1 is MDHEN and CDR2 is SYDVKM. Here the CDR3 DNA reads TGTGCCAGCAGTTTGGCGGGGCTATCGAACACCGGGGAGCTGTTTTTT. It encodes CASSLAGLSNTGELFF.

The chain uses TRBV5-1 and TRBJ2-2, with 12 bases lining up with TRBD2. Germline V gene lookup returns CDR1 SGHRS and CDR2 YFSETQ. V was pared by 3 bases and J by 5 bases, with 5 bases of the junction left unmatched. CDR3 length: 16 amino acids. The CDR3 spells CASSSLAGGGTGELFF. Here the CDR3 DNA reads TGCGCCAGCAGCTCGCTAGCGGGAGGGGGAACCGGGGAGCTGTTTTTT.

The chain uses TRBV4-3 and TRBJ1-2, with 7 bases aligning to TRBD1. The junction had 6 bases not matched to a gene; V was cut back by 0 bases and J by 5 bases. Germline loops: CDR1 LGHNA, CDR2 YSLEER. CDR3 size: 15 residues. The CDR3 nucleotides are TGCGCCAGCAGCCAAGAAAGGACAGGCAAATATGGCTACACCTTC. Translated: CASSQERTGKYGYTF.

This chain joins TRBV9 and TRBJ1-4; 8 bases match TRBD1. In germline, CDR1 is SGDLS, CDR2 YYNGEE. This CDR3 spans 13 amino acids. Trimming at V came to 4 bases and at J to 7 bases, leaving 3 bases not matched to a gene. In nucleotides, the CDR3 is TGTGCCAGCAGCTCCGGACAGGGTGAAAAACTGTTTTTT. Its protein is CASSSGQGEKLFF.

This clone has a handful of counts. The CDR3 loop reads CASSGRTGNQPQHF. CDR3 DNA sequence: TGTGCCAGCAGTGGCAGGACAGGGAATCAGCCCCAGCATTTT. The chain is built from TRBV6-4 and TRBJ1-5; 8 bases align to TRBD1. CDR1 is MRHNA, CDR2 SNTAGT, per germline. V trimming: 4 bases; J trimming: 4 bases; junction bases outside the gene matches: 3. This CDR3 spans 14 amino acids.

This clone was detected a few times. The V call is TRBV6-6, the J call TRBJ2-7; possibly TRBD2 for D (5 bases). The CDR3 covers 13 residues. The germline gives CDR1 MNHNY, CDR2 SVGAGI (reference sequence). V lost 2 bases, J lost 3 bases, and 8 bases lay in between. DNA of the CDR3: TGTGCCAGCAGTTACAACGGGATCTACGAGCAGTACTTC. As protein: CASSYNGIYEQYF.

This chain connects TRBV28 to TRBJ2-7; possibly TRBD2 for D (5 bases). Trimming left V 8 bases short and J 4 bases short, with 12 bases between. CDR3 size: 12 residues. CDR1 and CDR2 (germline): MDHEN, SYDVKM. The CDR3 DNA is TGTGCCAGCGAGGGTCGTCCATACGAGCAGTACTTC. Translated, it gives CASEGRPYEQYF.

V is TRBV11-2 and J is TRBJ2-5; 10 bases map to TRBD2. Germline CDR1 and CDR2: SGHAT and FQNNGV. V shed 5 bases, J shed 5 bases, and the junction held 11 bases outside the gene matches. This CDR3 has 16 amino acids. The CDR3 reads CASSRSRGLALETQYF. CDR3 nucleotide sequence: TGTGCCAGCAGCCGAAGCCGGGGACTAGCGTTGGAGACCCAGTACTTC.

This clone turned up a few times. This chain joins TRBV7-9 and TRBJ2-2, with D unresolved. CDR1 is SEHNR and CDR2 is FQNEAQ in the germline V gene (reference sequence). The V gene lost 4 bases and the J gene lost 0 bases, with 9 bases spanning the gap. CDR3 size: 15 residues. The CDR3 loop is CASSYNPSNTGELFF. The DNA for the CDR3 is TGTGCCAGCAGCTACAACCCCTCGAACACCGGGGAGCTGTTTTTT.